This T cell receptor (beta chain) derives from a study of naive and memory T cell subsets. This CDR3 comprises 15 residues. V was pared by 4 bases and J by 9 bases, with 13 bases of the junction left unmatched. The germline CDR1 and CDR2 sequences are SQVTM and ANQGSEA. Study-wide findings and caveats: Each distinct alpha or beta sequence counts as one clonotype. From naive to CM, EM and EMRA, diversity decreased and Gini increased.

In the case of this clonotype: Its antigen remains unknown.

The beta constant-region primer was an equimolar mix of two oligonucleotides covering TRBC1 and TRBC2. Nested alpha and beta constant-region primers with the SP2 primer drove four PCR rounds on ligated cDNA. A single record per CDR3 protein comes from TCRdb applying MiXCR to the UMI-ligation and nested PCR reads. This sample carries about 120,000 distinct CDR3 sequences, 35% to 40% of them seen once, and the ten largest clones take approximately 0.9%. The sequence came from a human donor in good health. This chain joins TRBV29-1 and TRBJ2-1, with 9 bases lining up with TRBD2. The sample was central memory CD4+ T cells from blood. CDR3 in DNA: TGCAGCGTTGGGCAGTGGGGCGGGAGGGCCAGTGAGCAGTTCTTC. It specifies CSVGQWGGRASEQFF.